The 14 T cell receptor beta chains below all came from one sample that was sequenced in a study of T cell responses to AZD1222 COVID-19 vaccine (dated by TCRdb to 2020 to 2022). This specimen's time point label, per the study, means: baseline before first vaccination. Receptor amplification or capture employed the immunoSEQ multiplex PCR assay. In TCRdb, the immuneACCESS table is reduced to in-frame sequences with V and J assigned. These tables do not hold every clone; where another copy was compared, an unresolved V gene accounts for under half, and the others remain unexplained. Within this sample are about 100,000 clones, with 85% to 90% of them counted one time only. Jointly, the top ten make up roughly 1.4% of the sample. The material sequenced was peripheral blood, taken on day 0 of AZD1222 vaccination. The receptors derive from an adult in good health.

The V gene is TRBV4-3, the J gene TRBJ1-1, with D possibly matching TRBD1 (5 bases). Germline V gene lookup returns CDR1 LGHNA and CDR2 YSLEER. V lost 3 bases, J lost 4 bases, and 15 bases lay in between. The CDR3 runs to 15 residues. CDR3 DNA sequence: TGCGCCAGCAGCCAGGACCAGGGTTTTGGCACTGAAGCTTTCTTT. Residues: CASSQDQGFGTEAFF.

The rearrangement joins TRBV6-5 to TRBJ2-7; the match to TRBD1 covers 8 bases. This CDR3 has 16 amino acids. Germline V CDR1 and CDR2: MNHEY, SVGAGI. V lost 0 bases and J lost 5; bases outside the gene matches: 9. The CDR3 sequence is CASSYSSAGGWHEQYF. DNA for the CDR3: TGTGCCAGCAGTTACTCTAGCGCAGGGGGCTGGCACGAGCAGTACTTC.

This chain connects TRBV2 to TRBJ1-6; no firm D call. Per germline, CDR1 SNHLY and CDR2 FYNNEI. This CDR3 has 16 amino acids. V was pared by 5 bases and J by 0 bases, with 11 bases between. Here the CDR3 DNA reads TGTGCCAGCAGTCTTGGTGGGAGCTCCTATAATTCACCCCTCCACTTT. The encoded protein is CASSLGGSSYNSPLHF.

This rearrangement joins TRBV30 to TRBJ2-5; TRBD1 is a possible D gene (6 bases). V lost 5 bases, J lost 2 bases, and 9 bases lay in between. Per germline, CDR1 GTSNPN and CDR2 SVGIG (reference sequence). This CDR3 contains 12 residues. CDR3 nucleotide sequence: TGTGCCTGGGGGGACACGCAAGAGACCCAGTACTTC. Amino acid sequence: CAWGDTQETQYF.

This chain links TRBV7-9 with TRBJ1-1; the D gene is possibly TRBD1 (5 bases). The V gene lost 7 bases and the J gene lost 5 bases, with 17 bases spanning the gap. The germline gives CDR1 SEHNR, CDR2 FQNEAQ (reference sequence). The CDR3 has 14 residues. The CDR3 spells CASKVPGEGTEAFF. The CDR3 nucleotides are TGTGCCAGCAAGGTTCCGGGGGAAGGGACTGAAGCTTTCTTT.

CDR3 in amino acids: CASSVLENYGYTF. DNA of the CDR3: TGTGCCAGCAGCGTACTCGAGAACTATGGCTACACCTTC. The genes are TRBV9 and TRBJ1-2; D call uncertain. Per germline, CDR1 SGDLS and CDR2 YYNGEE. There are 13 residues in the CDR3. Trimming stripped 1 base from V and 2 bases from J, with 6 bases between.

The CDR3 loop is CAWNRDSGNTIYF. The CDR3 bases are TGTGCCTGGAATAGGGATAGTGGAAACACCATATATTTT. This chain uses TRBV30 with TRBJ1-3; no reliable D call. The V end was cut by 4 bases, the J end by 3 bases, with 10 bases between. CDR1 and CDR2 (germline): GTSNPN, SVGIG (reference sequence). This CDR3 contains 13 residues.

V is TRBV7-9 and J is TRBJ1-2; tentatively, D is TRBD1 (5 bases). The CDR3 is 14 residues long. Looked up from germline, CDR1 is SEHNR and CDR2 is FQNEAQ (reference sequence). V lost 7 bases and J lost 0, with 12 bases in between. The CDR3 region has the DNA TGTGCCAGCACGCTCGGGGGAGCTAACTATGGCTACACCTTC. Its translation is CASTLGGANYGYTF.

A single count supports this clone. The chain employs TRBV6-2 or TRBV6-3 and TRBJ2-1; possible D gene TRBD1, 7 bases. There are 15 residues in the CDR3. The V end lost 2 bases, the J end lost 4 bases, and 12 bases lay between the germline ends. Germline-derived CDR1 and CDR2 are MNHEY and SVGEGT. CDR3 residues: CASSYGQGGYNEQFF. CDR3 coding DNA: TGTGCCAGCAGTTACGGGCAGGGGGGATACAATGAGCAGTTCTTC.

The genes are TRBV5-6 and TRBJ1-6; D is possibly TRBD1 (5 bases). This CDR3 region has 14 residues. Germline V CDR1 and CDR2: SGHDT, YYEEEE. Trimming removed 4 bases at V and 8 bases at J, with 13 bases between. The CDR3 DNA sequence: TGTGCCAGCAGCCGTCCAGGGTTTGATTCACCCCTCCACTTT. It codes for CASSRPGFDSPLHF.

This chain uses TRBV21-1 with TRBJ2-3. TRBV21-1 has pseudogene status. The CDR3 runs to 14 residues. The chain's CDR3 is CASTPDPYTDTQYF. CDR3 bases: TGTGCCAGCACCCCGGACCCCTACACAGATACGCAGTATTTT.

The genes are TRBV10-3 and TRBJ1-2; 8 bases agree with TRBD1. The V segment lost 5 bases and the J segment 3 bases; nucleotides outside the gene matches: 14. Germline V CDR1 and CDR2: ENHRY, SYGVKD. The CDR3 is made up of 17 amino acids. The CDR3 bases are TGTGCCATCAGTTTCCTCCTCCAGGGGGCCTCGGACTATGGCTACACCTTC. Translating gives CAISFLLQGASDYGYTF.

The CDR3 reads CASSYGGGRETQYF. In DNA, the CDR3 is TGTGCCAGCAGTTACGGCGGGGGGCGAGAGACCCAGTACTTC. This chain uses TRBV28 with TRBJ2-5; 8 bases map to TRBD2. Per the germline V gene, CDR1 is MDHEN and CDR2 is SYDVKM. V trimming: 4 bases; J trimming: 4 bases; junction bases outside the gene matches: 5. The CDR3 sequence is 14 residues long. The whole variable domain, filled in from reference TRBV28 and TRBJ2-5, reads DVKVTQSSRYLVKRTGEKVFLECVQDMDHENMFWYRQDPGLGLRLIYFSYDVKMKEKGDIPEGYSVSREKKERFSLILESASTNQTSMYLCASSYGGGRETQYFGPGTRLLVL.

This chain joins TRBV6-5 and TRBJ2-7; no clear D gene. The germline V gene encodes CDR1 MNHEY and CDR2 SVGAGI. Trimming removed 7 bases from V and 7 bases from J, with 23 bases in between. This CDR3 has 15 residues. The CDR3 loop is CASTPLGLLPMEQYF. The CDR3 nucleotides are TGTGCCAGCACCCCCCTCGGTCTACTCCCTATGGAGCAGTACTTC.